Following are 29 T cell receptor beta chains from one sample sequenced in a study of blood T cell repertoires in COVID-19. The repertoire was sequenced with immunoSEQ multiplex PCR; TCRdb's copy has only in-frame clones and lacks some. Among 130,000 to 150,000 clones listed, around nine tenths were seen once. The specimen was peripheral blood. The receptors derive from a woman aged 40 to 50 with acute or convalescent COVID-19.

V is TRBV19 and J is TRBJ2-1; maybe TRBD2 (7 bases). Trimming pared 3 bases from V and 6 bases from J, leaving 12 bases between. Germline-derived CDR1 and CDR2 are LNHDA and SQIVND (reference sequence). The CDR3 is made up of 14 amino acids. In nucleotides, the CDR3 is TGTGCCAGTAGTATGGGGGGGGCCCTCAATGAGCAGTTCTTC. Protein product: CASSMGGALNEQFF.

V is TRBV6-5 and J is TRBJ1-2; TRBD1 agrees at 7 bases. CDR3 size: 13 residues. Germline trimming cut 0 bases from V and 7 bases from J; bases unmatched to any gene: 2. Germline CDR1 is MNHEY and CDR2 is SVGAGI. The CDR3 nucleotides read TGTGCCAGCAGTTACTCATCAGGGGGTGGCTACACCTTC. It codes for CASSYSSGGGYTF.

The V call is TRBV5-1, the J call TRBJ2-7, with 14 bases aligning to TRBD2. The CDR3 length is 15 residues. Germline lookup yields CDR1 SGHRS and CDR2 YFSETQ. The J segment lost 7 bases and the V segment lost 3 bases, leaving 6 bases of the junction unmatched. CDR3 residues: CASSYTGLAGEEQYF. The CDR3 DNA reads TGCGCCAGCAGCTATACGGGACTAGCGGGAGAAGAGCAGTACTTC. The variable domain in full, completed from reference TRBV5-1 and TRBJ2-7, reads KAGVTQTPRYLIKTRGQQVTLSCSPISGHRSVSWYQQTPGQGLQFLFEYFSETQRNKGNFPGRFSGRQFSNSRSEMNVSTLELGDSALYLCASSYTGLAGEEQYFGPGTRLTVT.

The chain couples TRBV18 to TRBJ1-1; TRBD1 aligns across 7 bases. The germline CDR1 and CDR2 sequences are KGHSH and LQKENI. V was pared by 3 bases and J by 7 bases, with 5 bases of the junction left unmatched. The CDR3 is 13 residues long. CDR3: CASSPPGTVEAFF. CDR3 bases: TGTGCCAGCTCACCTCCCGGGACAGTTGAAGCTTTCTTT.

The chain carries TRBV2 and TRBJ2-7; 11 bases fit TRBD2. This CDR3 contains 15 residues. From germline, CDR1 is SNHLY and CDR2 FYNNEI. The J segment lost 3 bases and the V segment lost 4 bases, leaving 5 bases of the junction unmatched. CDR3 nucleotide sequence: TGTGCCAGCAGTGGAACTAGCGGGGGACGCTACGAGCAGTACTTC. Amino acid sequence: CASSGTSGGRYEQYF.

CDR3 sequence: CASTNGINYGYTF. Here the CDR3 DNA reads TGTGCCAGCACCAACGGGATCAACTATGGCTACACCTTC. The rearrangement links TRBV28 to TRBJ1-2; no reliable D call. CDR3 length: 13 amino acids. CDR1 is MDHEN and CDR2 is SYDVKM in the germline V gene. V dropped 7 bases and J dropped 2 bases, with 11 bases sitting between them.

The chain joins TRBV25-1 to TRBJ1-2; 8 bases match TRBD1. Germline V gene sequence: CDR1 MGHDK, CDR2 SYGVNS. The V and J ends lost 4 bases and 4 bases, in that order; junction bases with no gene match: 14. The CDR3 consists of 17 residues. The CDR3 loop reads CASSAQRQGAQSYGYTF. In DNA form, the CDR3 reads TGTGCCAGCAGTGCCCAACGCCAGGGGGCGCAGTCCTATGGCTACACCTTC.

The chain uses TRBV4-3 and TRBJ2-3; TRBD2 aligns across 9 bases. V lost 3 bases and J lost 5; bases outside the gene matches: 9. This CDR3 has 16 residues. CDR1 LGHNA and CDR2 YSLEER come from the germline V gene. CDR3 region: CASSHGRTLAGDTQYF. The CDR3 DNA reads TGCGCCAGCAGCCATGGGAGAACACTAGCGGGAGATACGCAGTATTTT.

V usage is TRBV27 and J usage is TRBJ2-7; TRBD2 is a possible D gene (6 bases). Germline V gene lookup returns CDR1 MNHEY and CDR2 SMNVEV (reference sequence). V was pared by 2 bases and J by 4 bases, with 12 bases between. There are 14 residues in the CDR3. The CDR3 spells CASSLGDSSYEQYF. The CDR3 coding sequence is TGTGCCAGCAGTTTAGGGGACTCCTCGTACGAGCAGTACTTC.

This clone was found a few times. Here the CDR3 reads CASSPRTGGGEKLFF. The CDR3 DNA reads as TGTGCCAGTAGTCCCCGGACAGGGGGGGGTGAAAAACTGTTTTTT. The chain uses TRBV19 and TRBJ1-4; 10 positions match TRBD1. CDR3 length equals 15 residues. Germline V gene lookup returns CDR1 LNHDA and CDR2 SQIVND (reference sequence). Unmatched junction bases numbered 7, after V lost 5 bases and J lost 7 bases.

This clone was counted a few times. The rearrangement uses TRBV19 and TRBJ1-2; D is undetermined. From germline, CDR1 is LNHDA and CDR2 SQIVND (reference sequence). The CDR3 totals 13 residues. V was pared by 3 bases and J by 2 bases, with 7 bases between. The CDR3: CASSISENYGYTF. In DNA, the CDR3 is TGTGCCAGTAGTATTTCAGAAAACTATGGCTACACCTTC.

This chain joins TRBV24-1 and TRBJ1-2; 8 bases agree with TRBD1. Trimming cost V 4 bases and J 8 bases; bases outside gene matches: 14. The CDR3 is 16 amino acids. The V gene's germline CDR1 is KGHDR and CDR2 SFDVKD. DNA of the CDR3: TGTGCCACCAGTGAACCCGGGACAGGCCACCTATTGGGCTACACCTTC. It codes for CATSEPGTGHLLGYTF.

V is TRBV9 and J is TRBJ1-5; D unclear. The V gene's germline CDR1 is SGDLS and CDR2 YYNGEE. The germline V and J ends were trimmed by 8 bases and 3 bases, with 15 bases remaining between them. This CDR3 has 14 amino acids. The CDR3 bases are TGTGCCAGTCCCGGGTCTCCATCCAATCAGCCCCAGCATTTT. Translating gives CASPGSPSNQPQHF.

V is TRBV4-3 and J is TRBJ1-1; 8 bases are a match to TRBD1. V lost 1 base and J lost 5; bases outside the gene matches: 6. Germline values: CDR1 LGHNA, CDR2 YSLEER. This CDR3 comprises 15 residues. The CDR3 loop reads CASSQGAGGATEAFF. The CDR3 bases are TGCGCCAGCAGCCAAGGGGCAGGGGGCGCGACTGAAGCTTTCTTT.

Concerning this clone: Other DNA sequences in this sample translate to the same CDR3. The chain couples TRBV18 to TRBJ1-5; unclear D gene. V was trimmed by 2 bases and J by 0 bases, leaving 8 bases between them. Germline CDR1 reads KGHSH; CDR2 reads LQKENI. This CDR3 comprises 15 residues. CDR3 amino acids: CASSPDSNSNQPQHF. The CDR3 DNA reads TGTGCCAGCTCACCAGATAGTAATAGCAATCAGCCCCAGCATTTT.

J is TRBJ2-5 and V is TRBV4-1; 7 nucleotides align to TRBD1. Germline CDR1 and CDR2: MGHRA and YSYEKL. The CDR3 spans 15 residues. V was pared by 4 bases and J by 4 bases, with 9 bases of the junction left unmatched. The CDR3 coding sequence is TGCGCCAGCAGCCGCCAACAGGGGTCAGGAGAGACCCAGTACTTC. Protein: CASSRQQGSGETQYF.

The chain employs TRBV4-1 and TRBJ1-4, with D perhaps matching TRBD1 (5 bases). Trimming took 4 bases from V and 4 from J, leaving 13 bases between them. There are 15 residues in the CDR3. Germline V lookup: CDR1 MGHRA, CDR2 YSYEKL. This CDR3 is CASSRLQGGNEKLFF. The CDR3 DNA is TGCGCCAGCAGCCGGCTTCAGGGAGGTAATGAAAAACTGTTTTTT.

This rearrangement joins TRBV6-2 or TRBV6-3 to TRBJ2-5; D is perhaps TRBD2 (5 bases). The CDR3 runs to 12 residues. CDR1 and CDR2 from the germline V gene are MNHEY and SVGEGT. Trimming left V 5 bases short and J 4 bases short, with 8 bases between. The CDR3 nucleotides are TGTGCCAGCAGTGTTGCGGGAGAGACCCAGTACTTC. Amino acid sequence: CASSVAGETQYF.

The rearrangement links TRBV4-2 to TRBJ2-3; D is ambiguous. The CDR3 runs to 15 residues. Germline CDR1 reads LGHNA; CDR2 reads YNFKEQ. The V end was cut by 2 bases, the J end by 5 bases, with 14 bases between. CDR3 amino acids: CASSQYHLSGDTQYF. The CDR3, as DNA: TGTGCCAGCAGCCAATATCACCTCTCGGGAGATACGCAGTATTTT.

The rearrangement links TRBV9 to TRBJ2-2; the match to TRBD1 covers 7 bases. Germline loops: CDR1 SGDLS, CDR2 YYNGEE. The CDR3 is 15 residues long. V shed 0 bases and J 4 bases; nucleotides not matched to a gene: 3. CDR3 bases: TGTGCCAGCAGCGTAGGCAGGGGGACCACCGGGGAGCTGTTTTTT. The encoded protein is CASSVGRGTTGELFF.

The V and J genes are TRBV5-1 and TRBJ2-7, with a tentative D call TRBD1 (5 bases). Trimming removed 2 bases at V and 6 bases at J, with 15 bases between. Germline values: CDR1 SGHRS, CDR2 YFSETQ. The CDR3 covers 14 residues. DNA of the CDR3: TGCGCCAGCAGCTTTCGAGTAGGGGTCTCCGAGCAGTACTTC. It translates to CASSFRVGVSEQYF.

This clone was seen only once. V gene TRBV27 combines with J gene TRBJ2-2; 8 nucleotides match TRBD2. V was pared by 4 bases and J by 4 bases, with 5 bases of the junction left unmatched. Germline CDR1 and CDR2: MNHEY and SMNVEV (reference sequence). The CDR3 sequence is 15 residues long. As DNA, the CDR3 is TGTGCCAGCAGTTACGGGACTAGGGTCACCGGGGAGCTGTTTTTT. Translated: CASSYGTRVTGELFF.

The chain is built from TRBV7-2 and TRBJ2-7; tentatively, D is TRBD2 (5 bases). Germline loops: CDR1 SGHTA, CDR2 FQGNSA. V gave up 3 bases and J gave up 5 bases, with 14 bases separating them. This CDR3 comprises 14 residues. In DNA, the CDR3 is TGTGCCAGCAGCTTTGAGACCGGGGTCAACGAGCAGTACTTC. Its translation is CASSFETGVNEQYF.

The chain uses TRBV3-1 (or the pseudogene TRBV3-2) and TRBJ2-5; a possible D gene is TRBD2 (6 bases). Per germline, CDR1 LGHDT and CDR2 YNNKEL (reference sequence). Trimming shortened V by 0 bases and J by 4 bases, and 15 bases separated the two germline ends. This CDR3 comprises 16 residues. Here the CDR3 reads CASSQDPLGGRETQYF. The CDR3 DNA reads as TGTGCCAGCAGCCAAGATCCCCTTGGAGGGAGAGAGACCCAGTACTTC.

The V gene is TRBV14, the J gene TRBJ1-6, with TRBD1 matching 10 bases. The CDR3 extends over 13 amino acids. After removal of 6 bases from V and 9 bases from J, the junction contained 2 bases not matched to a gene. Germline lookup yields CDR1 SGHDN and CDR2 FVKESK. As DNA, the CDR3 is TGTGCCAGCAGAGGACAGGGGGGTTCACCCCTCCACTTT. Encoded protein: CASRGQGGSPLHF.

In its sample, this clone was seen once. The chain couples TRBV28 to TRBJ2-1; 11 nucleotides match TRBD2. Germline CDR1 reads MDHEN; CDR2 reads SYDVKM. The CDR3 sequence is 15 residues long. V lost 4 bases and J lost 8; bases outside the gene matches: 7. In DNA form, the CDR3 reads TGTGCCAGCAGTTGGTTAGCGGGGGGGGCGGATGAGCAGTTCTTC. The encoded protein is CASSWLAGGADEQFF.

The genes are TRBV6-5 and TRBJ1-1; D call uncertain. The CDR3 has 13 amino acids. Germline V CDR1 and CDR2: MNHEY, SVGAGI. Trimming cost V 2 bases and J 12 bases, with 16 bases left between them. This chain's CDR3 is CASSYNGGENSFF. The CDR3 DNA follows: TGTGCCAGCAGTTACAATGGCGGGGAGAATTCTTTCTTT.

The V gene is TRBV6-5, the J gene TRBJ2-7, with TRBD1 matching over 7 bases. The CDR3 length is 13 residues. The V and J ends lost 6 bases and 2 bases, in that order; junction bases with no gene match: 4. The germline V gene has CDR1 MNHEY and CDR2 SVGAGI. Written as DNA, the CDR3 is TGTGCCAGCAGCGGGACAGAAACCTACGAGCAGTACTTC. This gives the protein CASSGTETYEQYF.

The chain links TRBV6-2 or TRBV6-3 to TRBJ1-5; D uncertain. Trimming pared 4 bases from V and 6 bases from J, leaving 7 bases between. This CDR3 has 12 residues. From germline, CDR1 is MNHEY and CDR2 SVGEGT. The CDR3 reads CASSWPGQPQHF. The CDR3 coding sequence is TGTGCCAGCAGTTGGCCTGGTCAGCCCCAGCATTTT.